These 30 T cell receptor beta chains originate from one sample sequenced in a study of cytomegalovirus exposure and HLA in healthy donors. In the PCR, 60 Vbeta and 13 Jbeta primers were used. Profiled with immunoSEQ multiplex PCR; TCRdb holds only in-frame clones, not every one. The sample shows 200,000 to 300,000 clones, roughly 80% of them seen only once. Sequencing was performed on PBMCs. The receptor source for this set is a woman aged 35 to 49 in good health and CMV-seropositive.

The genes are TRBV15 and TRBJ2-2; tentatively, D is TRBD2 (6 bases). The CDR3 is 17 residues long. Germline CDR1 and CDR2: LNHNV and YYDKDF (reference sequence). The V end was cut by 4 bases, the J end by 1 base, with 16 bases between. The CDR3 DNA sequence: TGTGCCACCAGCACTATGGCGAGGCGGGAGAACACCGGGGAGCTGTTTTTT. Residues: CATSTMARRENTGELFF.

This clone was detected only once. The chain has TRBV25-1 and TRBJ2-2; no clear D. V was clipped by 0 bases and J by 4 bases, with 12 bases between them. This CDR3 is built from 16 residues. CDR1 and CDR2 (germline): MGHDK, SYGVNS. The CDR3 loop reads CASSEYSPVFTGELFF. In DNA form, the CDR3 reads TGTGCCAGCAGTGAATATTCCCCGGTCTTCACCGGGGAGCTGTTTTTT.

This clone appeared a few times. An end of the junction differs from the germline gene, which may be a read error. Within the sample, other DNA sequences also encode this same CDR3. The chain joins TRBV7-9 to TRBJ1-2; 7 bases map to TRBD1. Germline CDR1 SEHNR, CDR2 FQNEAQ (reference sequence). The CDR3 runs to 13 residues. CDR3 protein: CSSSLGGGYGYTF. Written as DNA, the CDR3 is TGTTCCAGCAGCTTAGGGGGCGGCTATGGCTACACCTTC. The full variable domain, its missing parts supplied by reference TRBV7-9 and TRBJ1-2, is DTGVSQNPRHKITKRGQNVTFRCDPISEHNRLYWYRQTLGQGPEFLTYFQNEAQLEKSRLLSDRFSAERPKGSFSTLEIQRTEQGDSAMYLCSSSLGGGYGYTFGSGTRLTVV.

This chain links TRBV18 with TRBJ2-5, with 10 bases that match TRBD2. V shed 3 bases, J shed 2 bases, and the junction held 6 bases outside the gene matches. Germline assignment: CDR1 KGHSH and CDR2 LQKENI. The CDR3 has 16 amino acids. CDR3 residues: CASSPTLAGLQETQYF. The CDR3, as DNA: TGTGCCAGCTCACCCACACTAGCGGGGTTACAAGAGACCCAGTACTTC.

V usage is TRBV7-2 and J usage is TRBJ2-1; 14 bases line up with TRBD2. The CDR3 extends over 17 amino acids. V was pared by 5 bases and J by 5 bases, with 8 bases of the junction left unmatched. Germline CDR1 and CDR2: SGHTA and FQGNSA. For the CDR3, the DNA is TGTGCCAGCAGCCTGACTAGCGGGGGGGCCGGAAACAATGAGCAGTTCTTC. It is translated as CASSLTSGGAGNNEQFF.

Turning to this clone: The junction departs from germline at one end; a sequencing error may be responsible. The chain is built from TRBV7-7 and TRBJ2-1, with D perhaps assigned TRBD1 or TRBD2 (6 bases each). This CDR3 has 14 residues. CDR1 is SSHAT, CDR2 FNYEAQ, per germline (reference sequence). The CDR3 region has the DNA TGTGCTAGCAGCTTAGGGGGGAGGTACAATGAGCAGTTCTTC. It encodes CASSLGGRYNEQFF.

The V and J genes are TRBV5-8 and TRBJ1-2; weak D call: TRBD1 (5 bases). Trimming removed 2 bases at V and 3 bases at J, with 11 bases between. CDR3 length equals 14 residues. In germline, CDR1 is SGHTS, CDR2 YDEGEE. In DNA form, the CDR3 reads TGTGCCAGCAGCTTCGACAGTACTTACTATGGCTACACCTTC. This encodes CASSFDSTYYGYTF.

CDR3 sequence: CASSFGTIGNEQFF. The CDR3 nucleotides are TGTGCCAGCAGTTTCGGGACTATTGGGAATGAGCAGTTCTTC. The V gene is TRBV6-5, the J gene TRBJ2-1, with 7 bases matching TRBD2. Trimming took 4 bases from V and 7 from J; bases not matched to a gene: 7. The CDR3 totals 14 residues. Germline CDR1 and CDR2: MNHEY and SVGAGI.

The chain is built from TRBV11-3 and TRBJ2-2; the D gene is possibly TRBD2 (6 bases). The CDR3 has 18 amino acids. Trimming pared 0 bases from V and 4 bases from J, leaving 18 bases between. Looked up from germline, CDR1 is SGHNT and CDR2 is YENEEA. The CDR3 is CASSLDIIRPGGTGELFF. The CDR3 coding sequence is TGTGCCAGCAGCTTAGATATAATCAGGCCCGGGGGCACCGGGGAGCTGTTTTTT.

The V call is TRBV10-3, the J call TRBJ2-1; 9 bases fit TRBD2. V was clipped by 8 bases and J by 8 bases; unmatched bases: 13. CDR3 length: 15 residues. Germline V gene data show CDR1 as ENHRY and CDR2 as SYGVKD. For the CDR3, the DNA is TGTGCCATCGGGGAGCGGGGGGCGCCCCCGGATGAGCAGTTCTTC. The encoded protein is CAIGERGAPPDEQFF.

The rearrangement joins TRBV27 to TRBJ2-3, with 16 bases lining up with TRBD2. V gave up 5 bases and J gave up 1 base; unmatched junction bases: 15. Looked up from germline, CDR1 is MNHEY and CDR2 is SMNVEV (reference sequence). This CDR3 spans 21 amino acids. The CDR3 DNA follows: TGTGCCAGCAGTGCCTCCCTGGGACTAGCGGGGGGGCTCCCCGGCACAGATACGCAGTATTTT. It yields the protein CASSASLGLAGGLPGTDTQYF.

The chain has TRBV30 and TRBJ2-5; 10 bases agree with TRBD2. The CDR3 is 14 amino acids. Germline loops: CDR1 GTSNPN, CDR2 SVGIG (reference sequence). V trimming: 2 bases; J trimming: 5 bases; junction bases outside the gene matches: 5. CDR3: CAWSLRSGGETQYF. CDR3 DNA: TGTGCCTGGAGTCTCCGTAGCGGGGGGGAGACCCAGTACTTC.

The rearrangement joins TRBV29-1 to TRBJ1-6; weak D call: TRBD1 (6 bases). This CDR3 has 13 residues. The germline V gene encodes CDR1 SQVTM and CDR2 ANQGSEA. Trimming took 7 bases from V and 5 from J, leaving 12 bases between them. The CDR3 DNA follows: TGCAGCGCCAGGACAGCGGATAATTCACCCCTCCACTTT. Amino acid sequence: CSARTADNSPLHF.

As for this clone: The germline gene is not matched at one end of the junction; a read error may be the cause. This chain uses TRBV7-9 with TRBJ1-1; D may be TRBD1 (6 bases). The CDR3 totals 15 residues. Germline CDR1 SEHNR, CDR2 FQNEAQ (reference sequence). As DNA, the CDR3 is TGTTCCAGCAGCTTAAGGGACATTTCAGAGGGGGTCGCTTTCTTT. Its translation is CSSSLRDISEGVAFF.

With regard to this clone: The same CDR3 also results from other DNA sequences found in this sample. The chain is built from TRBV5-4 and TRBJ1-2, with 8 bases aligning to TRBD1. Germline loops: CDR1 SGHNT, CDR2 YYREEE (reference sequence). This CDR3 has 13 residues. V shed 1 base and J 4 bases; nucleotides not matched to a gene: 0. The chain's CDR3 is CASSLQGAYGYTF. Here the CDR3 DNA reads TGTGCCAGCAGCTTGCAGGGGGCCTATGGCTACACCTTC.

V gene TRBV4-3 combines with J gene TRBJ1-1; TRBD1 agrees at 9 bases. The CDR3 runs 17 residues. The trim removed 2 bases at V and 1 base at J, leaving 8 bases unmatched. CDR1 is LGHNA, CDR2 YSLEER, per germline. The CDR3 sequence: CASSQPQGAVRNTEAFF. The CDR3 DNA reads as TGCGCCAGCAGCCAACCACAGGGGGCAGTACGGAACACTGAAGCTTTCTTT.

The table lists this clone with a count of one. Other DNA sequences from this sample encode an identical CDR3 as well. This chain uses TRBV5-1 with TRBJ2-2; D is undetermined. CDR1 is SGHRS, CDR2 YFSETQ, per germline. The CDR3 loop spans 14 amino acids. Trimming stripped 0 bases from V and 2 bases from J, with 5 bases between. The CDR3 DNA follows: TGCGCCAGCAGCTTGGGACAAAACACCGGGGAGCTGTTTTTT. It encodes CASSLGQNTGELFF.

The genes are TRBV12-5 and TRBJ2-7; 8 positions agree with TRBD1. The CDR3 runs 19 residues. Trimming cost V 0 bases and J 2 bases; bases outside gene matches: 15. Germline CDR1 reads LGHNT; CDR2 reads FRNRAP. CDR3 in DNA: TGTGCTAGTGGTTTGGTTGGGTTACCCGGGACAGGAGTTCCCTACGAGCAGTACTTC. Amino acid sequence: CASGLVGLPGTGVPYEQYF.

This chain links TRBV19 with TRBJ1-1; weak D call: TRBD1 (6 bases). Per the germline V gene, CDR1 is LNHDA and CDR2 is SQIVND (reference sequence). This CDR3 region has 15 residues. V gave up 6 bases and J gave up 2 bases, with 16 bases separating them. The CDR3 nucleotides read TGTGCCAGTAGCGCAGGGGCAGACATTAACACTGAAGCTTTCTTT. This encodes CASSAGADINTEAFF.

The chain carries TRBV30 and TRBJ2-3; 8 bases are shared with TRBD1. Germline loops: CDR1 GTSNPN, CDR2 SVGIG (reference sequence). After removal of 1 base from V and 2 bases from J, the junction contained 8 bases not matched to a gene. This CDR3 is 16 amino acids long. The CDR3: CAWSDLTGAHTDTQYF. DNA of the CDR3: TGTGCCTGGAGTGACCTGACAGGGGCCCACACAGATACGCAGTATTTT.

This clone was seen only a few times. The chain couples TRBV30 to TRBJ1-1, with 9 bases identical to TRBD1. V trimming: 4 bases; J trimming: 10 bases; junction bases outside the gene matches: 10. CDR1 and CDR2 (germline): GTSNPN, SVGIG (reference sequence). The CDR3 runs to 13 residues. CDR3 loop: CAWTIGQGRGAFF. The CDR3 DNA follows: TGTGCCTGGACTATAGGACAGGGGAGGGGAGCTTTCTTT.

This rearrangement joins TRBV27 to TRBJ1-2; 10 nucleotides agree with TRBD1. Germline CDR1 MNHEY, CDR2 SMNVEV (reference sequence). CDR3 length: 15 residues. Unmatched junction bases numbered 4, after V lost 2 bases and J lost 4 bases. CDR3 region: CASSLRGQGTYGYTF. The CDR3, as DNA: TGTGCCAGCAGTTTACGGGGACAGGGGACCTATGGCTACACCTTC.

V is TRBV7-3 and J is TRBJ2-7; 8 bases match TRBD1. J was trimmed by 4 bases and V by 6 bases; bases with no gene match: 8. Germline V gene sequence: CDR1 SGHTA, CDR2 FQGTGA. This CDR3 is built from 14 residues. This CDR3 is CASRSSGQGYEQYF. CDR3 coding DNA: TGTGCCAGCAGGAGTTCAGGACAGGGTTACGAGCAGTACTTC.

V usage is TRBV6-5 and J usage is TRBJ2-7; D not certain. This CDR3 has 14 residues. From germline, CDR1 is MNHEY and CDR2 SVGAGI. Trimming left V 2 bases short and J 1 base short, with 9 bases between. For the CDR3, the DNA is TGTGCCAGCAGTTACGGGCAGATATCCTACGAGCAGTACTTC. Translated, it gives CASSYGQISYEQYF.

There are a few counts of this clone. The CDR3 DNA sequence: TGTGCCAGCAGATATAGCGGGGATACGCAGTATTTT. Its translation is CASRYSGDTQYF. V usage is TRBV2 and J usage is TRBJ2-3; 7 bases line up with TRBD2. The CDR3 length is 12 residues. V trimming: 6 bases; J trimming: 6 bases; junction bases outside the gene matches: 3. Looked up from germline, CDR1 is SNHLY and CDR2 is FYNNEI.

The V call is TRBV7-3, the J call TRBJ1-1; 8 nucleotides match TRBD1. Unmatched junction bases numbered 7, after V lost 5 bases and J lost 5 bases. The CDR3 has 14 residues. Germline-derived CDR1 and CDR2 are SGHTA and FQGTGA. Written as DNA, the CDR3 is TGTGCCAGCAGCCCTCAGGACAGGGTGACTGAAGCTTTCTTT. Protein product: CASSPQDRVTEAFF.

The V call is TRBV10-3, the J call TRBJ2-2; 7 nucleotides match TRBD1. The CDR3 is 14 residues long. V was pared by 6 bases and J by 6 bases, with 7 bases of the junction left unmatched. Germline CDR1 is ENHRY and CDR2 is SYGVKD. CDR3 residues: CAIRRDSTSGELFF. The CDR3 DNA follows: TGTGCCATCAGGAGGGACAGTACTTCCGGGGAGCTGTTTTTT.

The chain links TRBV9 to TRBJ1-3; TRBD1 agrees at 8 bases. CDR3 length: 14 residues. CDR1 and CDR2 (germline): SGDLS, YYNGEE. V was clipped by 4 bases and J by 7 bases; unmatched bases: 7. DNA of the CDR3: TGTGCCAGCAGCATCCAGGACAGGGCGAACACCATATATTTT. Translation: CASSIQDRANTIYF.

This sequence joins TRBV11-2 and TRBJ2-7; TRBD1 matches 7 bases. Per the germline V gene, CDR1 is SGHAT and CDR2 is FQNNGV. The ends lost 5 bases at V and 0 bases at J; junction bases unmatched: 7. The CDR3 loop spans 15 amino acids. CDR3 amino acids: CASSVGQVSSYEQYF. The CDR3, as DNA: TGTGCCAGCAGCGTCGGACAGGTTAGCTCCTACGAGCAGTACTTC.

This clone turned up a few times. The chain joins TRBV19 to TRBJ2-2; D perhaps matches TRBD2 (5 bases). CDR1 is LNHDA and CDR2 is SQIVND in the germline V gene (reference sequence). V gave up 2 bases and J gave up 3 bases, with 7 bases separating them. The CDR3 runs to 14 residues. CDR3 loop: CASSISGHTGELFF. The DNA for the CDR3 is TGTGCCAGTAGTATAAGCGGACACACCGGGGAGCTGTTTTTT.